This T cell receptor beta chain was sequenced in a study of control samples from healthy donors and cancer patients. Here immunoSEQ multiplex PCR was the method, and the copy in TCRdb shows in-frame clones only, minus some. The sample has more than 75,000 clones; around 84% are singletons. Per germline, CDR1 SEHNR and CDR2 FQNEAQ (reference sequence). This CDR3 is built from 16 residues. V was pared by 5 bases and J by 0 bases, with 7 bases of the junction left unmatched. The chain is built from TRBV7-9 and TRBJ1-1, with 9 bases that match TRBD1. Material for sequencing was PBMCs. The receptor comes from a man between 65 and 80 years old with lung cancer. The CDR3 DNA follows: TGTGCCAGCAGCCTGGGACAGGGCGGAATGAACACTGAAGCTTTCTTT. This translates into CASSLGQGGMNTEAFF.